The sequence of this T cell receptor (beta chain) was determined in a study of blood T cell repertoires in COVID-19. Study overall: The origin of the acute and convalescent COVID-19 samples was the United States, Italy and Spain.

In the authors' workflow: Amplification with reference gene primers provided the estimates of nucleated cell counts. Profiled with immunoSEQ multiplex PCR; TCRdb holds only in-frame clones, not every one. The DNA was the basis for D and trimming; V, J and clone size are from that table. Of 200,000 to 300,000 clones in the sample, around 85% were seen once. The CDR3 sequence is 15 residues long. V dropped 0 bases and J dropped 3 bases, with 8 bases sitting between them. Germline V gene sequence: CDR1 MNHNY, CDR2 SVGAGI (reference sequence). The genes are TRBV6-6 and TRBJ2-2, with D unclear. The clonotype was recovered from an elderly woman with acute or convalescent COVID-19. Source material: peripheral blood. The CDR3 reads CASSYSPIYTGELFF. The CDR3 region has the DNA TGTGCCAGCAGTTACTCCCCTATCTACACCGGGGAGCTGTTTTTT.